The entry that follows covers one T cell receptor (beta chain) sequence. What this receptor recognizes is not known. No base quality values were provided; no much bigger clone lies one nucleotide off. This sample is part of a study of graft-versus-host responses after intestinal transplantation (dated by TCRdb to the early 2020s). Turning to the overall study: The transplants that recipients received were multivisceral, liver-intestinal, or isolated intestinal. Rather than going through the commercial service, samples from a few later patients were sequenced in-house on an Illumina MiSeq and processed with MiXCR. Alloreactive clones were identified by sequencing pre-transplant mixed lymphocyte reaction products and comparing these products with unstimulated pre-transplant donor and recipient T cells. Bulk TCR-beta CDR3 sequencing was used to track graft-versus-host and host-versus-graft alloreactive T cell clones in the graft, circulation and bone marrow after intestinal transplantation. A peak of at least 4% donor T cells among recipient peripheral blood mononuclear cells was the definition used for donor T cell macrochimerism. Every recipient was given anti-thymocyte globulin induction, followed by around three years of maintenance tacrolimus and steroids. The cohort enrolled under 25 intestinal transplant recipients including one retransplant, and a few patients lacking pretransplant specimens were excluded.

Overall study results and their limits: The relatively low number and heterogeneity of intestinal transplant patients limited the conclusions. Early after transplant, peak levels of circulating GvH clones were associated with declines in HvG clones. Patients with donor T cell macrochimerism had high GvH to HvG T cell clonal ratios in their allografts. GvH clones were found in recipient bone marrow, and some of the GvH clones appeared earlier in ileal mucosa or blood, which is consistent with an intestinal mucosal origin.

In the paper's terms, the time point label means: cells obtained before transplantation from donor or recipient. CD3+CD4+ and CD3+CD8+ populations were FACS-sorted from unstimulated pre-transplant donor and recipient cells taken from spleen or lymph nodes. Libraries were prepared through the immunoSEQ multiplex PCR assay. For most patients, genomic DNA was isolated with the Qiagen DNeasy Blood and Tissue Kit and sent frozen to Adaptive Biotechnologies for TCR sequencing. Adaptive Biotechnologies carried out high-throughput TCR-beta CDR3 sequencing of genomic DNA for most patients. As for the original processing: TCR sequencing data were retrieved from Adaptive's ImmunoSEQ software for around 20 patients, whereas a few other patients were processed with MiXCR and VDJtools. CD4 versus CD8 sorting errors were corrected by removing sequences found in both subsets at a frequency ratio below 5:1. CDR3 nucleotide sequences shared between donor and recipient were removed because their origin could not be assigned. At least 2-fold expansion over unstimulated cells and a minimum CFSE-low frequency of 0.002% (template counts) or 0.001% (read counts) were required for clones to be classified as alloreactive. Clones detected in sequenced pre-transplant spleen, lymph node, or MLR CFSE-low populations of the donor or recipient were defined as mappable. The cumulative frequency of alloreactive clones was calculated as a percentage of all sequences, weighted by copy number. TCRdb took this table from immuneACCESS and kept in-frame rearrangements with V and J called. Such tables lack part of the clones; where checked against another copy, unresolved V genes explain under half of the gap, and the rest is unexplained. V, J and clone size are those of that table, while D and trimming were read from the DNA. The sample table shows roughly 100,000 clones, and 91% are seen once. The biggest ten clones account for approximately 0.18% of the sample.

Sequencing was performed on unstimulated CD4+ T cells sorted from spleen or lymph node cells, taken before transplant. This TCR derives from a human donor who was the organ donor for an intestinal transplant.

The DNA sequence is given as TGTGCCAGCAGCCAAGGGGACAGGGGACCGGGAAACACCATATATTTT. It specifies CASSQGDRGPGNTIYF. This receptor chain uses TRBV4-2 and TRBJ1-3, with 10 bases aligning to TRBD1. V is pruned by 1 base and J by 4 bases, leaving 4 bases of the junction without a gene match. The CDR3 covers 16 residues, taking in both the cysteine and the phenylalanine. This entry keeps only the CDR3 DNA: 48 bases, framed from base 1. From the germline V gene, CDR1 is LGHNA and CDR2 is YNFKEQ.